The 17 T cell receptor beta chains below come from one sample, sequenced in a study of blood T cell repertoires in COVID-19. Repertoires were generated with immunoSEQ multiplex PCR, while TCRdb's copy carries only in-frame clones and drops some. The data contain some 230,000 clones, around 84% of them singletons. The sample taken for sequencing was peripheral blood. The receptors come from a woman aged 55 to 70 who had recovered from COVID-19.

V gene TRBV7-9 combines with J gene TRBJ2-6, with 9 nucleotides matching TRBD2. The CDR3 has 19 amino acids. V shed 4 bases, J shed 5 bases, and the junction held 15 bases outside the gene matches. Germline V gene sequence: CDR1 SEHNR, CDR2 FQNEAQ (reference sequence). CDR3 coding DNA: TGTGCCAGCAGCTCCGGTCTAGCGGGGATAGCCCTACGGGCCAACGTCCTGACTTTC. It specifies CASSSGLAGIALRANVLTF. Based on the CDR3 plus reference TRBV7-9 and TRBJ2-6, the full variable domain is DTGVSQNPRHKITKRGQNVTFRCDPISEHNRLYWYRQTLGQGPEFLTYFQNEAQLEKSRLLSDRFSAERPKGSFSTLEIQRTEQGDSAMYLCASSSGLAGIALRANVLTFGAGSRLTVL.

The chain is built from TRBV27 and TRBJ1-5, with D possibly matching TRBD1 (6 bases). The germline V gene encodes CDR1 MNHEY and CDR2 SMNVEV (reference sequence). Trimming cost V 4 bases and J 3 bases, with 10 bases left between them. The CDR3 is 14 amino acids. In DNA form, the CDR3 reads TGTGCCAGCAGTTCCCGGACAGACAATCAGCCCCAGCATTTT. Its translation: CASSSRTDNQPQHF.

The V and J genes are TRBV7-6 and TRBJ2-3; no definite D call. This CDR3 spans 13 amino acids. Germline-derived CDR1 and CDR2 are SGHVS and FNYEAQ. Trimming left V 0 bases short and J 5 bases short, with 6 bases between. The CDR3 DNA reads as TGTGCCAGCAGCTTAGCTCCCCGAGATACGCAGTATTTT. It yields the protein CASSLAPRDTQYF.

This clone was detected only once. The chain recombines TRBV18 with TRBJ2-5; D is perhaps TRBD1 (6 bases). V lost 3 bases, J lost 0 bases, and 8 bases lay in between. Germline lookup yields CDR1 KGHSH and CDR2 LQKENI. The CDR3 loop spans 14 amino acids. As DNA, the CDR3 is TGTGCCAGCTCACCCCGACAGGACCAAGAGACCCAGTACTTC. Its protein product is CASSPRQDQETQYF.

This clone was found a few times. V usage is TRBV5-5 and J usage is TRBJ1-6, with no clear D. Trimming left V 0 bases short and J 3 bases short, with 16 bases between. Germline CDR1 reads SGHKS; CDR2 reads YYEKEE (reference sequence). This CDR3 has 18 amino acids. The CDR3 protein is CASSLAASVPDYNSPLHF. In DNA form, the CDR3 reads TGTGCCAGCAGCTTGGCCGCCAGCGTTCCCGACTATAATTCACCCCTCCACTTT.

V is TRBV10-3 and J is TRBJ2-1; perhaps TRBD2 as D (5 bases). Trimming took 0 bases from V and 0 from J, leaving 12 bases between them. In germline, CDR1 is ENHRY, CDR2 SYGVKD. The CDR3 runs to 17 residues. The CDR3: CAISESLRAPSYNEQFF. In DNA, the CDR3 is TGTGCCATCAGTGAGTCGTTGCGGGCCCCCTCCTACAATGAGCAGTTCTTC.

This clone was found many times. The V gene is TRBV4-1, the J gene TRBJ2-1; TRBD2 matches 9 bases. Germline V CDR1 and CDR2: MGHRA, YSYEKL. The CDR3 has 15 amino acids. The V and J ends lost 2 bases and 7 bases, in that order; junction bases with no gene match: 6. The CDR3 protein is CASSQLGLARNEQFF. In DNA, the CDR3 is TGCGCCAGCAGCCAACTAGGACTAGCGCGTAATGAGCAGTTCTTC.

This clone was counted only a few times. This sequence joins TRBV11-2 and TRBJ2-7; 8 bases are shared with TRBD2. Looked up from germline, CDR1 is SGHAT and CDR2 is FQNNGV. The ends lost 0 bases at V and 7 bases at J; junction bases unmatched: 17. The CDR3 length is 18 residues. This CDR3 reads CASSLEVGGVLAAPEQYF. CDR3 nucleotide sequence: TGTGCCAGCAGCTTAGAGGTCGGGGGGGTCCTCGCTGCCCCAGAGCAGTACTTC. The full variable domain, rest sourced from reference TRBV11-2 and TRBJ2-7, is EAGVAQSPRYKIIEKRQSVAFWCNPISGHATLYWYQQILGQGPKLLIQFQNNGVVDDSQLPKDRFSAERLKGVDSTLKIQPAKLEDSAVYLCASSLEVGGVLAAPEQYFGPGTRLTVT.

The chain uses TRBV30 and TRBJ1-2, with 11 nucleotides matching TRBD1. This CDR3 region has 15 residues. Losses at the gene ends were 5 bases for V and 4 bases for J; bases not matched to a gene: 9. Germline V gene data show CDR1 as GTSNPN and CDR2 as SVGIG (reference sequence). The CDR3 region is CAWGPRTGGSYGYTF. The CDR3 coding sequence is TGTGCCTGGGGACCAAGGACAGGGGGCTCCTATGGCTACACCTTC.

This chain uses TRBV5-4 with TRBJ2-1, with 12 bases that match TRBD2. The CDR3 is 15 residues long. V lost 4 bases and J lost 3; bases outside the gene matches: 2. In germline, CDR1 is SGHNT, CDR2 YYREEE (reference sequence). CDR3 residues: CASSQLAGGYNEQFF. CDR3 nucleotides: TGTGCCAGCAGCCAACTAGCGGGGGGCTACAATGAGCAGTTCTTC.

The J gene is TRBJ2-3, the V gene TRBV9; 11 bases agree with TRBD2. The length of the CDR3 is 17 residues. Germline V gives CDR1 SGDLS, CDR2 YYNGEE. The J segment lost 2 bases and the V segment lost 0 bases, leaving 5 bases of the junction unmatched. CDR3 DNA: TGTGCCAGCAGCGTAGAACCTAGCGGGGGGTACACAGATACGCAGTATTTT. It is translated as CASSVEPSGGYTDTQYF. Full variable domain (missing parts from reference TRBV9 and TRBJ2-3): DSGVTQTPKHLITATGQRVTLRCSPRSGDLSVYWYQQSLDQGLQFLIQYYNGEERAKGNILERFSAQQFPDLHSELNLSSLELGDSALYFCASSVEPSGGYTDTQYFGPGTRLTVL.

The chain employs TRBV5-3 and TRBJ1-2; the D is unclear. TRBV5-3 carries the ORF label, with uncertain function. Trimming left V 0 bases short and J 3 bases short, with 12 bases between. CDR3 size: 15 residues. The CDR3 protein is CARSLERALDYGYTF. In DNA, the CDR3 is TGTGCCAGAAGCTTGGAGCGGGCCTTGGACTATGGCTACACCTTC.

This sequence joins TRBV5-1 and TRBJ2-5; 7 bases agree with TRBD1. The CDR3 loop spans 15 amino acids. CDR1 is SGHRS, CDR2 YFSETQ, per germline. Trimming removed 1 base from V and 2 bases from J; junction bases left unmatched: 5. The CDR3 loop is CASSLWGQRQETQYF. The CDR3 coding sequence is TGCGCCAGCAGCTTGTGGGGACAGCGACAAGAGACCCAGTACTTC.

The chain carries TRBV18 and TRBJ2-3, with 7 positions matching TRBD2. The CDR3 length is 15 residues. V dropped 2 bases and J dropped 6; count of bases not matched to a gene: 8. The germline gives CDR1 KGHSH, CDR2 LQKENI. The DNA for the CDR3 is TGTGCCAGCTCACCAGGCGGGGGATCTGGCGATACGCAGTATTTT. Translated, it gives CASSPGGGSGDTQYF.

The chain has TRBV11-2 and TRBJ1-1, with 9 bases that match TRBD1. The V segment lost 3 bases and the J segment 8 bases; nucleotides outside the gene matches: 4. The CDR3 covers 13 residues. Looked up from germline, CDR1 is SGHAT and CDR2 is FQNNGV. CDR3 loop: CASSLTGGLEAFF. CDR3 in DNA: TGTGCCAGCAGCTTGACAGGGGGGTTGGAAGCTTTCTTT. Looking up the rest from reference TRBV11-2 and TRBJ1-1 gives the full variable domain: EAGVAQSPRYKIIEKRQSVAFWCNPISGHATLYWYQQILGQGPKLLIQFQNNGVVDDSQLPKDRFSAERLKGVDSTLKIQPAKLEDSAVYLCASSLTGGLEAFFGQGTRLTVV.

J is TRBJ1-1 and V is TRBV6-5; D call uncertain. The CDR3 consists of 10 residues. The V and J ends lost 11 bases and 8 bases respectively, with 12 bases between them. Looked up from germline, CDR1 is MNHEY and CDR2 is SVGAGI. CDR3 in DNA: TGTGCCGACTCAACGGGAGAAGCTTTCTTT. It translates to CADSTGEAFF.

Here the CDR3 reads CASSPGTGDYQGFYGYTF. The CDR3 DNA reads TGTGCCAGCTCGCCTGGGACAGGTGATTACCAGGGATTCTATGGCTACACCTTC. The gene calls are TRBV18 and TRBJ1-2; 8 bases fit TRBD1. J was trimmed by 4 bases and V by 6 bases; bases with no gene match: 19. This CDR3 region has 18 residues. Germline lookup yields CDR1 KGHSH and CDR2 LQKENI.